The 4 T cell receptor beta chains below all came from one sample that was sequenced in a study of blood T cell repertoires in COVID-19 (dated by TCRdb to the early 2020s). The protocol used for the library was the immunoSEQ multiplex PCR assay. TCRdb mirrors the immuneACCESS table, restricted to in-frame sequences. Some clones are absent from its copies; in checked studies, under half trace to an unresolved V gene, and the reason for the others is unknown. For this sample the table gives roughly 250,000 clones, of which about 87% were detected only once. Roughly 1.7% of the sample belongs to the ten largest clones. The sample was PBMCs or T cells enriched from blood (not recorded which). These receptors were collected from a woman in her fifties or sixties who had recovered from COVID-19.

J is TRBJ1-2 and V is TRBV6-5, with a possible D match to TRBD1 (5 bases). Trimming removed 11 bases from V and 4 bases from J, with 17 bases in between. Looked up from germline, CDR1 is MNHEY and CDR2 is SVGAGI. The CDR3 consists of 13 residues. In DNA form, the CDR3 reads TGTGCCTCACGGCGGGGGGAGATCTATGGCTACACCTTC. Translated: CASRRGEIYGYTF.

The chain employs TRBV5-4 and TRBJ2-7; possibly TRBD2 for D (6 bases). Trimming stripped 3 bases from V and 5 bases from J, with 6 bases between. Germline V gene lookup returns CDR1 SGHNT and CDR2 YYREEE (reference sequence). This CDR3 is 11 amino acids long. Written as DNA, the CDR3 is TGTGCCAGCAGCTCGGGGGACGAGCAGTACTTC. Amino acids: CASSSGDEQYF.

The chain has TRBV5-6 and TRBJ2-3; D might be TRBD1 (6 bases). The CDR3 has 15 residues. Germline values: CDR1 SGHDT, CDR2 YYEEEE. Trimming cost V 4 bases and J 4 bases, with 16 bases left between them. The CDR3 region is CASSIEQGYPDTQYF. CDR3 bases: TGTGCCAGCAGCATAGAACAGGGTTACCCAGATACGCAGTATTTT.

V is TRBV27 and J is TRBJ1-6, with D possibly being TRBD1 (5 bases). Germline V gene data show CDR1 as MNHEY and CDR2 as SMNVEV (reference sequence). Trimming left V 6 bases short and J 7 bases short, with 19 bases between. The CDR3 totals 16 residues. This CDR3 reads CASRSRKGLRNSPLHF. CDR3 DNA sequence: TGTGCCAGCAGATCACGGAAGGGGCTGCGGAATTCACCCCTCCACTTT.